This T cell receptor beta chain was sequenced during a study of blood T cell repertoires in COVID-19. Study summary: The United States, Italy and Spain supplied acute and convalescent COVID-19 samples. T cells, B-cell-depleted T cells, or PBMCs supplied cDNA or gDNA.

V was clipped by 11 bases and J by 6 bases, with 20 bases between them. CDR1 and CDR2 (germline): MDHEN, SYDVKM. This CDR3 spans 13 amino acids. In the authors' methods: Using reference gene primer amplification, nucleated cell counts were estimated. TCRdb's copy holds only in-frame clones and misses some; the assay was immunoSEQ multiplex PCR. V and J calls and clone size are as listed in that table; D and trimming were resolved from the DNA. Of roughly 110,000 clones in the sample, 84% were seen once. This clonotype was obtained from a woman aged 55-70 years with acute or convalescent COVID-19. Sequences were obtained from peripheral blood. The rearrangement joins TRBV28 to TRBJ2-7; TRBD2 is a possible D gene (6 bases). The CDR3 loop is CACLSSVEAEQYF. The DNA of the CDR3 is TGTGCCTGCCTTTCTAGCGTTGAGGCCGAGCAGTACTTC.